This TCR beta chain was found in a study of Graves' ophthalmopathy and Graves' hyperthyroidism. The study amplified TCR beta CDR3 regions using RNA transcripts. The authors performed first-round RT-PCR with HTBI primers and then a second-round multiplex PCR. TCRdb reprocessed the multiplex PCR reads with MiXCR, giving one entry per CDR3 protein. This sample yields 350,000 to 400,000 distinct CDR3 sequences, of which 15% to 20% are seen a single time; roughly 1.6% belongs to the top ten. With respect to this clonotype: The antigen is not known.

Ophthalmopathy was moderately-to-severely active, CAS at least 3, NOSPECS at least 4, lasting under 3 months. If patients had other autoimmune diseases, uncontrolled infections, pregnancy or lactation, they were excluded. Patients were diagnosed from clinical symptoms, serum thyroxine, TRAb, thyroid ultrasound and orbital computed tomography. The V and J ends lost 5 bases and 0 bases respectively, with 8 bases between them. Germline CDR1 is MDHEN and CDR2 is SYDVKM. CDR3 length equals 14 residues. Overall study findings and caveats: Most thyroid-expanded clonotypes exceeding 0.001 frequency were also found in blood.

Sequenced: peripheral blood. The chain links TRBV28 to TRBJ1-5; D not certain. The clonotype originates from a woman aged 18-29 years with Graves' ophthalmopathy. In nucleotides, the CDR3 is TGTGCCAGCAGTGAATGGGATAGCAATCAGCCCCAGCATTTT. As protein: CASSEWDSNQPQHF.